This entry lists 30 T cell receptor beta chains sequenced from one sample in a study of patients and donors after allogeneic stem cell transplantation. TCRdb analysed the RT-PCR reads with MiXCR anew, one entry per CDR3 protein. Among 95,000 to 120,000 distinct CDR3 sequences listed, approximately 35% were seen once. Specimen: blood, either unsorted or a sorted T cell fraction (not recorded which). These TCRs come from a human donor who was either an allogeneic HSCT recipient or a stem cell or donor lymphocyte infusion donor (not recorded which). It is not recorded whose cells these are; they may come from a transplant donor.

This chain joins TRBV18 and TRBJ1-4; D gene uncertain. The V gene lost 3 bases and the J gene lost 6 bases, with 14 bases spanning the gap. CDR3 length equals 15 residues. Germline V gene sequence: CDR1 KGHSH, CDR2 LQKENI. The CDR3 is CASSPGWREHEKLFF. DNA of the CDR3: TGTGCCAGCTCACCCGGATGGCGGGAGCATGAAAAACTGTTTTTT.

This clonotype was seen once. The chain carries TRBV3-1 and TRBJ2-7; 8 bases are shared with TRBD2. The ends lost 4 bases at V and 4 bases at J; junction bases unmatched: 6. The CDR3 extends over 14 amino acids. Per the germline V gene, CDR1 is LGHDT and CDR2 is YNNKEL (reference sequence). The CDR3 DNA follows: TGTGCCAGCAGCCCGGGACTAGGCCCTTACGAGCAGTACTTC. Translated: CASSPGLGPYEQYF.

The J gene is TRBJ1-1, the V gene TRBV4-1; D is uncertain. Germline CDR1 MGHRA, CDR2 YSYEKL. Trimming left V 4 bases short and J 5 bases short, with 11 bases between. The CDR3 contains 13 residues. CDR3 coding DNA: TGCGCCAGCAGCCGAGGTTTAAGAACTGAAGCTTTCTTT. Translated, it gives CASSRGLRTEAFF.

There are a few counts of this clonotype. The chain employs TRBV6-2 or TRBV6-3 and TRBJ2-7, with unresolved D. The CDR3 consists of 14 residues. V shed 2 bases and J shed 3 bases, with 11 bases lying between them. CDR1 is MNHEY and CDR2 is SVGEGT in the germline V gene. The CDR3 spells CASSYAGFFYEQYF. DNA of the CDR3: TGTGCCAGCAGTTACGCCGGGTTTTTCTACGAGCAGTACTTC.

The chain is built from TRBV7-9 and TRBJ2-1, with 10 bases aligning to TRBD2. V lost 5 bases and J lost 9; bases outside the gene matches: 7. The CDR3 has 14 residues. The germline gives CDR1 SEHNR, CDR2 FQNEAQ (reference sequence). The CDR3 loop is CASSLLAGVSEQFF. The CDR3 coding sequence is TGTGCCAGCAGCCTTCTAGCGGGAGTCTCTGAGCAGTTCTTC.

This clonotype turned up a few times. In DNA form, the CDR3 reads TGTGCCAGCAGCCAAGGACAGGGCCCTAGCAATGAGCAGTTCTTC. As protein: CASSQGQGPSNEQFF. This sequence joins TRBV4-2 and TRBJ2-1; 7 bases line up with TRBD1. The CDR3 is 15 amino acids. V shed 1 base and J 6 bases; nucleotides not matched to a gene: 6. Germline-derived CDR1 and CDR2 are LGHNA and YNFKEQ.

This clonotype was counted ten times or more. This rearrangement joins TRBV6-5 to TRBJ1-2; TRBD1 aligns across 8 bases. The CDR3 spans 16 residues. CDR1 MNHEY and CDR2 SVGAGI come from the germline V gene. After removal of 4 bases from V and 4 bases from J, the junction contained 11 bases not matched to a gene. In nucleotides, the CDR3 is TGTGCCAGCAGTTCCCGGACAGGGATAAGAGGCTATGGCTACACCTTC. Encoded protein: CASSSRTGIRGYGYTF.

The count of this clonotype is one. This chain connects TRBV10-3 to TRBJ2-7; D gene ambiguous. The CDR3 runs to 12 residues. The V end lost 5 bases, the J end lost 2 bases, and 7 bases lay between the germline ends. Germline values: CDR1 ENHRY, CDR2 SYGVKD. CDR3 in DNA: TGTGCCATCAGTCTCTCGACCTACGAGCAGTACTTC. This sequence encodes CAISLSTYEQYF.

This chain uses TRBV7-2 with TRBJ1-5; TRBD1 aligns across 7 bases. The CDR3 runs 13 residues. Trimming removed 5 bases from V and 6 bases from J; junction bases left unmatched: 4. Germline V CDR1 and CDR2: SGHTA, FQGNSA. The CDR3 spells CASSIDRVQPQHF. In nucleotides, the CDR3 is TGTGCCAGCAGCATTGACAGGGTTCAGCCCCAGCATTTT.

The chain has TRBV25-1 and TRBJ2-5, with D maybe TRBD2 (5 bases). This CDR3 contains 13 residues. V dropped 0 bases and J dropped 7 bases, with 9 bases sitting between them. Germline V gives CDR1 MGHDK, CDR2 SYGVNS. The CDR3 loop is CASSEYGVRTQYF. CDR3 DNA: TGTGCCAGCAGTGAATACGGGGTGAGGACCCAGTACTTC.

This chain joins TRBV5-6 and TRBJ2-1, with D hard to call. Germline loops: CDR1 SGHDT, CDR2 YYEEEE. V was shortened by 2 bases and J by 8 bases, with 5 bases between the two germline ends. The CDR3 is 11 residues long. CDR3 residues: CASSFRDEQFF. In DNA form, the CDR3 reads TGTGCCAGCAGCTTTCGGGATGAGCAGTTCTTC.

This chain connects TRBV6-2 or TRBV6-3 to TRBJ2-5, with D possibly TRBD2 on 6 matching bases. V was trimmed by 2 bases and J by 4 bases, leaving 8 bases between them. CDR1 MNHEY and CDR2 SVGEGT come from the germline V gene. This CDR3 spans 13 amino acids. The CDR3 here is CASSYGTLETQYF. The CDR3 region has the DNA TGTGCCAGCAGTTACGGGACTTTAGAGACCCAGTACTTC.

The J gene is TRBJ2-1, the V gene TRBV2; D is unclear. The CDR3 loop spans 13 amino acids. V was cut by 7 bases and J by 3 bases, with 10 bases left in between. Germline lookup yields CDR1 SNHLY and CDR2 FYNNEI. CDR3 nucleotides: TGTGCCAGCATGAACAGATACTACAATGAGCAGTTCTTC. Encoded protein: CASMNRYYNEQFF.

V is TRBV29-1 and J is TRBJ2-1; D unresolved. The germline gives CDR1 SQVTM, CDR2 ANQGSEA. This CDR3 contains 15 residues. Trimming cost V 5 bases and J 5 bases, with 19 bases left between them. The CDR3, as DNA: TGCAGCGTTACGAACCGGTCAGTTTTCAACAATGAGCAGTTCTTC. Its protein is CSVTNRSVFNNEQFF.

This clonotype appeared a few times. The rearrangement joins TRBV6-5 to TRBJ2-7; TRBD1 matches 9 bases. Germline V gene data show CDR1 as MNHEY and CDR2 as SVGAGI. V trimming: 5 bases; J trimming: 4 bases; junction bases outside the gene matches: 6. There are 14 residues in the CDR3. CDR3 sequence (DNA): TGTGCCAGCAGTCGCCGAGGACAGGGGTACGAGCAGTACTTC. Protein sequence: CASSRRGQGYEQYF.

The chain joins TRBV6-5 to TRBJ1-2; D possibly corresponds to TRBD1 (5 bases). Trimming removed 3 bases from V and 4 bases from J, with 12 bases in between. The CDR3 has 14 residues. From germline, CDR1 is MNHEY and CDR2 SVGAGI. The chain's CDR3 is CASSYRVGLYGYTF. For the CDR3, the DNA is TGTGCCAGCAGTTATCGGGTGGGACTCTATGGCTACACCTTC.

V usage is TRBV5-4 and J usage is TRBJ2-7; a weak D match, TRBD1 (5 bases). The length of the CDR3 is 15 residues. The V gene lost 1 base and the J gene lost 2 bases, with 13 bases spanning the gap. CDR1 SGHNT and CDR2 YYREEE come from the germline V gene (reference sequence). CDR3 protein: CASSLTTGTAYEQYF. In DNA form, the CDR3 reads TGTGCCAGCAGCTTGACCACAGGAACAGCCTACGAGCAGTACTTC.

This clonotype has a handful of counts. V gene TRBV6-1 combines with J gene TRBJ1-1; D call uncertain. Germline CDR1 MNHNS, CDR2 SASEGT. V was pared by 6 bases and J by 3 bases, with 14 bases between. The CDR3 spans 14 residues. Here the CDR3 DNA reads TGTGCCAGCAGGAGACGGACTGGCGACACTGAAGCTTTCTTT. Residues: CASRRRTGDTEAFF.

The chain recombines TRBV13 with TRBJ2-1; D gene ambiguous. This CDR3 comprises 16 residues. The V gene's germline CDR1 is PRHDT and CDR2 FYEKMQ (reference sequence). With 1 base removed from V and 0 bases from J, the gap between germline ends came to 10 bases. CDR3 amino acids: CASSLAVASSYNEQFF. In nucleotides, the CDR3 is TGTGCCAGCAGCTTAGCGGTGGCTAGCTCCTACAATGAGCAGTTCTTC.

This chain uses TRBV15 with TRBJ1-4; a weak D match, TRBD1 (5 bases). Germline V gene data show CDR1 as LNHNV and CDR2 as YYDKDF (reference sequence). Between the trimmed V and J ends, which lost 5 bases and 4 bases, there was a span of 14 bases. This CDR3 is built from 15 residues. The CDR3 nucleotides are TGTGCCACCAGCGCGACGGACAAGATTAATGAAAAACTGTTTTTT. Protein: CATSATDKINEKLFF. Based on the CDR3 plus reference TRBV15 and TRBJ1-4, the full variable domain is DAMVIQNPRYQVTQFGKPVTLSCSQTLNHNVMYWYQQKSSQAPKLLFHYYDKDFNNEADTPDNFQSRRPNTSFCFLDIRSPGLGDTAMYLCATSATDKINEKLFFGSGTQLSVL.

This clonotype appeared a few times. This CDR3 is CASSMTRHEQFF. The DNA of the CDR3 is TGTGCCAGCAGCATGACTAGGCATGAGCAGTTCTTC. This chain connects TRBV11-2 to TRBJ2-1; perhaps TRBD2 as D (6 bases). The CDR3 contains 12 residues. With 5 bases removed from V and 8 bases from J, the gap between germline ends came to 10 bases. Germline values: CDR1 SGHAT, CDR2 FQNNGV. The variable domain in full, with the rest retrieved from reference TRBV11-2 and TRBJ2-1, is EAGVAQSPRYKIIEKRQSVAFWCNPISGHATLYWYQQILGQGPKLLIQFQNNGVVDDSQLPKDRFSAERLKGVDSTLKIQPAKLEDSAVYLCASSMTRHEQFFGPGTRLTVL.

This clonotype was detected a few times. The chain joins TRBV12-3 or TRBV12-4 to TRBJ2-7; 13 nucleotides agree with TRBD2. The CDR3 consists of 14 residues. V dropped 4 bases and J dropped 9; count of bases not matched to a gene: 6. CDR3 sequence: CASSSVGLAGAQYF. The CDR3 DNA reads TGTGCCAGCAGTTCGGTCGGACTAGCGGGAGCGCAGTACTTC.

This clonotype was seen a handful of times. The chain has TRBV5-1 and TRBJ1-2; D is unresolved. Looked up from germline, CDR1 is SGHRS and CDR2 is YFSETQ. V lost 4 bases to trimming and J lost 2 bases, with 9 bases between them. The CDR3 extends over 13 amino acids. The CDR3 DNA follows: TGCGCCAGCAGCCAAGCAGCGAACTATGGCTACACCTTC. Translated, it gives CASSQAANYGYTF.

The sample holds a few counts of this clonotype. This chain uses TRBV24-1 with TRBJ2-1; 7 nucleotides match TRBD2. J was trimmed by 8 bases and V by 1 base; bases with no gene match: 10. CDR1 is KGHDR and CDR2 is SFDVKD in the germline V gene. The CDR3 runs 16 residues. The chain's CDR3 is CATSDLSASGRYEQFF. The CDR3 DNA sequence: TGTGCCACCAGTGATTTATCGGCTAGCGGCCGCTATGAGCAGTTCTTC.

The V gene is TRBV4-2, the J gene TRBJ2-5, with TRBD1 matching over 9 bases. The CDR3 has 15 amino acids. After removal of 1 base from V and 2 bases from J, the junction contained 2 bases not matched to a gene. Germline CDR1 is LGHNA and CDR2 is YNFKEQ. The CDR3 DNA reads TGTGCCAGCAGCCAAGGGGGACAGGGTCAAGAGACCCAGTACTTC. The encoded protein is CASSQGGQGQETQYF.

The chain employs TRBV4-3 and TRBJ2-7, with 9 bases fitting TRBD1. There are 16 residues in the CDR3. V shed 0 bases and J 5 bases; nucleotides not matched to a gene: 8. Germline-derived CDR1 and CDR2 are LGHNA and YSLEER. The CDR3 DNA sequence: TGCGCCAGCAGCCAAGATTGGACAGGGGAGAGGCACGAGCAGTACTTC. It encodes CASSQDWTGERHEQYF.

This clonotype was counted a few times. The genes are TRBV20-1 and TRBJ2-1; D is unclear. The CDR3 length is 13 residues. Trimming shortened V by 0 bases and J by 3 bases, and 6 bases separated the two germline ends. CDR1 DFQATT and CDR2 SNEGSKA come from the germline V gene (reference sequence). The CDR3 DNA follows: TGCAGTGCTAGAGATCCGGGCTACAATGAGCAGTTCTTC. Its translation is CSARDPGYNEQFF.

In its sample, this clonotype was seen a few times. The J gene is TRBJ2-1, the V gene TRBV6-5, with 7 bases matching TRBD2. Trimming cost V 2 bases and J 2 bases; bases outside gene matches: 6. This CDR3 has 16 amino acids. Germline CDR1 reads MNHEY; CDR2 reads SVGAGI. DNA of the CDR3: TGTGCCAGCAGTTACGGTGGAGCGGGGCCCTACAATGAGCAGTTCTTC. Amino acid sequence: CASSYGGAGPYNEQFF.

This clonotype was counted only a few times. This chain uses TRBV16 with TRBJ1-5, with D unresolved. This CDR3 has 15 residues. Germline CDR1 is KGHSY and CDR2 is FQNENV. Deletions cut 2 bases from V and 2 bases from J, with 10 bases between. The CDR3 is CASSQPGYGNQPQHF. The CDR3 DNA follows: TGTGCCAGCAGCCAACCGGGGTATGGCAATCAGCCCCAGCATTTT. The full variable domain, rest sourced from reference TRBV16 and TRBJ1-5, is GEEVAQTPKHLVRGEGQKAKLYCAPIKGHSYVFWYQQVLKNEFKFLISFQNENVFDETGMPKERFSAKCLPNSPCSLEIQATKLEDSAVYFCASSQPGYGNQPQHFGDGTRLSIL.

The gene calls are TRBV25-1 and TRBJ2-3; D gene uncertain. The CDR3 has 14 residues. V lost 0 bases, J lost 4 bases, and 8 bases lay in between. Germline V lookup: CDR1 MGHDK, CDR2 SYGVNS. The CDR3 DNA reads TGTGCCAGCAGTGAATATAATAGCCCAGATACGCAGTATTTT. This codes for CASSEYNSPDTQYF.